A single sample gave rise to the 27 T cell receptor beta chains below, sequenced in a study of vaccination and CD4 T cells after COVID-19. Cultured CD4+ T cells had their DNA profiled by the Oncomine TCR Beta short-read assay. A single record per CDR3 protein comes from TCRdb applying MiXCR to the PCR reads. The table lists 17,000 or so distinct CDR3 sequences, 48% of them singletons. Their antigens remain unidentified. The treatment denotes: approximately 10-day PBMC culture with coronavirus spike peptide pools or control peptides (ViraFEST assay). The sequencing here drew on CD4+ T cells from blood, cultured in vitro, taken before SARS-CoV-2 vaccination. The receptor set was obtained from a human donor who had recovered from COVID-19.

This clonotype was counted only a few times. The genes are TRBV7-2 and TRBJ2-3; 10 bases map to TRBD2. This CDR3 comprises 15 residues. With 2 bases clipped from V and 1 base from J, the junction kept 0 bases outside the gene matches. Germline lookup yields CDR1 SGHTA and CDR2 FQGNSA. CDR3 sequence: CASSLLAGGTDTQYF. CDR3 in DNA: TGTGCCAGCAGCTTACTAGCGGGAGGCACAGATACGCAGTATTTT.

The J gene is TRBJ2-5, the V gene TRBV6-1; D is unclear. This CDR3 is built from 14 residues. V lost 5 bases and J 4 bases, leaving 14 bases between the germline ends. Germline assignment: CDR1 MNHNS and CDR2 SASEGT. The CDR3 here is CASSPFMGAETQYF. Here the CDR3 DNA reads TGTGCCAGCAGTCCGTTCATGGGTGCAGAGACCCAGTACTTC.

This clonotype occurred once. V gene TRBV12-3 or TRBV12-4 combines with J gene TRBJ1-6; D gene uncertain. This CDR3 has 14 amino acids. V was trimmed by 2 bases and J by 9 bases, leaving 11 bases between them. The CDR3 DNA sequence: TGTGCCAGCAGTTTAACGCTGCCGGGTTCACCCCTCCACTTT. It is translated as CASSLTLPGSPLHF.

This clonotype was detected only a few times. V usage is TRBV2 and J usage is TRBJ1-6, with TRBD1 as a possible D gene (5 bases). The V gene's germline CDR1 is SNHLY and CDR2 FYNNEI. There are 13 residues in the CDR3. Trimming took off 7 bases at V and 4 bases at J, with 8 bases between the two ends. CDR3 sequence reads: CASTGGYNSPLHF. The CDR3 nucleotides are TGTGCCAGCACCGGGGGATATAATTCACCCCTCCACTTT. Variable domain in full (rest from reference TRBV2 and TRBJ1-6): EPEVTQTPSHQVTQMGQEVILRCVPISNHLYFYWYRQILGQKVEFLVSFYNNEISEKSEIFDDQFSVERPDGSNFTLKIRSTKLEDSAMYFCASTGGYNSPLHFGNGTRLTVT.

This clonotype was detected a few times. The chain employs TRBV10-1 and TRBJ1-5, with 7 bases that match TRBD1. Trimming cost V 6 bases and J 2 bases; bases outside gene matches: 10. The CDR3 has 16 residues. Per the germline V gene, CDR1 is WNHNN and CDR2 is SYGVQD (reference sequence). CDR3 DNA sequence: TGCGCCAGCAGGAAACCAACAGGGGATTGCAATCAGCCCCAGCATTTT. Translation gives CASRKPTGDCNQPQHF.

The genes are TRBV7-6 and TRBJ2-3, with D hard to call. In germline, CDR1 is SGHVS, CDR2 FNYEAQ. The V gene lost 1 base and the J gene lost 5 bases, with 7 bases spanning the gap. The CDR3 spans 13 residues. The DNA of the CDR3 is TGTGCCAGCAGCTTAGGAGCCGGAGATACGCAGTATTTT. The encoded protein is CASSLGAGDTQYF.

Of note for this clonotype: The germline gene is not matched at one end of the junction; a read error may be the cause. This rearrangement joins TRBV11-2 to TRBJ2-3; no firm D call. This CDR3 spans 14 amino acids. Looked up from germline, CDR1 is SGHAT and CDR2 is FQNNGV. The chain's CDR3 is CASSLLGSTDTQYF. CDR3 nucleotides: TGCGCCAGCAGCTTATTGGGGAGCACAGATACGCAGTATTTT. The full variable domain, its missing parts supplied by reference TRBV11-2 and TRBJ2-3, is EAGVAQSPRYKIIEKRQSVAFWCNPISGHATLYWYQQILGQGPKLLIQFQNNGVVDDSQLPKDRFSAERLKGVDSTLKIQPAKLEDSAVYLCASSLLGSTDTQYFGPGTRLTVL.

V and J are TRBV11-3 and TRBJ1-1; TRBD1 matches at 7 bases. The germline CDR1 and CDR2 sequences are SGHNT and YENEEA. V lost 1 base and J lost 0; bases outside the gene matches: 8. The CDR3 runs 17 residues. The CDR3 here is CASSLAAGTALNTEAFF. CDR3 sequence (DNA): TGTGCCAGCAGCTTAGCCGCCGGGACAGCTTTGAACACTGAAGCTTTCTTT.

The chain links TRBV11-2 to TRBJ2-4; 11 bases align to TRBD1. Germline CDR1 and CDR2: SGHAT and FQNNGV. V lost 3 bases to trimming and J lost 8 bases; unmatched junction nucleotides: 3. CDR3 size: 14 residues. The CDR3 region has the DNA TGTGCCAGCAGCTTCGGGGACAGGGGGGACATTCAGTACTTC. Residues: CASSFGDRGDIQYF.

The table lists this clonotype with a few counts. The CDR3 coding sequence is TGTGCCAGTAGCCAGGGGACGGCAAACTATGGCTACACCTTC. It translates to CASSQGTANYGYTF. The chain recombines TRBV19 with TRBJ1-2; D is perhaps TRBD1 (6 bases). This CDR3 has 14 amino acids. V lost 6 bases and J lost 2, with 13 bases in between. Germline V gene lookup returns CDR1 LNHDA and CDR2 SQIVND (reference sequence).

The chain carries TRBV7-9 and TRBJ1-1, with D perhaps TRBD1 (5 bases). V dropped 1 base and J dropped 9 bases, with 15 bases sitting between them. Germline-derived CDR1 and CDR2 are SEHNR and FQNEAQ (reference sequence). CDR3 size: 14 residues. CDR3 protein: CASSLVTGLTKAFF. Here the CDR3 DNA reads TGTGCCAGCAGCTTAGTAACAGGTCTTACTAAAGCTTTCTTT.

CDR3: CASKNSNQPQHF. In DNA form, the CDR3 reads TGTGCCAGCAAGAATAGCAATCAGCCCCAGCATTTT. The V call is TRBV28, the J call TRBJ1-5; no clear D. There are 12 residues in the CDR3. V lost 7 bases, J lost 0 bases, and 4 bases lay in between. Germline CDR1 reads MDHEN; CDR2 reads SYDVKM.

This clonotype was observed a handful of times. The chain carries TRBV28 and TRBJ1-1; no definite D call. The length of the CDR3 is 15 residues. CDR1 and CDR2 from the germline V gene are MDHEN and SYDVKM. With 4 bases removed from V and 4 bases from J, the gap between germline ends came to 16 bases. The CDR3 protein is CASSSWESEGTEAFF. The CDR3 DNA sequence: TGTGCCAGCAGTTCGTGGGAGTCCGAGGGCACTGAAGCTTTCTTT.

The chain joins TRBV28 to TRBJ2-3; TRBD2 aligns across 10 bases. The CDR3 is 17 residues long. V was pared by 9 bases and J by 4 bases, with 16 bases of the junction left unmatched. CDR1 and CDR2 (germline): MDHEN, SYDVKM. The CDR3: CARVTYKREGQSDTQYF. The CDR3 nucleotides read TGTGCCAGGGTTACTTATAAGCGGGAGGGCCAATCAGATACGCAGTATTTT.

The CDR3 loop is CASSLLRLADNQETQYF. DNA for the CDR3: TGTGCCAGCAGTTTATTAAGACTAGCGGACAACCAAGAGACCCAGTACTTC. This chain connects TRBV28 to TRBJ2-5; 9 bases agree with TRBD2. After removal of 1 base from V and 0 bases from J, the junction contained 6 bases not matched to a gene. This CDR3 is 17 amino acids long. The germline V gene has CDR1 MDHEN and CDR2 SYDVKM.

This clonotype was found once. The CDR3 nucleotides are TGTGCCAGCAGAGCTGTAACTCACTACGAGCAGTACTTC. Amino acid sequence: CASRAVTHYEQYF. The chain carries TRBV6-2 or TRBV6-3 and TRBJ2-7; D remains unclear. This CDR3 is 13 amino acids long. Trimming removed 6 bases at V and 3 bases at J, with 12 bases between. The germline CDR1 and CDR2 sequences are MNHEY and SVGEGT.

The chain employs TRBV7-8 and TRBJ1-2; D perhaps matches TRBD1 (5 bases). This CDR3 is built from 15 residues. Trimming cost V 0 bases and J 4 bases, with 12 bases left between them. Germline CDR1 reads SGHVS; CDR2 reads FQNEAQ. CDR3 DNA sequence: TGTGCCAGCAGCTTAGCGGGGTCAGGGTCCTATGGCTACACCTTC. Its translation: CASSLAGSGSYGYTF.

This clonotype was found a few times. The genes are TRBV20-1 and TRBJ1-2, with 7 bases aligning to TRBD1. Germline CDR1 reads DFQATT; CDR2 reads SNEGSKA (reference sequence). The junction had 7 bases not matched to a gene; V was cut back by 3 bases and J by 0 bases. The CDR3 is 15 residues long. As DNA, the CDR3 is TGCAGTGCTAGCGAGGGGGCGAGGTCTAACTATGGCTACACCTTC. It yields the protein CSASEGARSNYGYTF.

The rearrangement links TRBV6-2 or TRBV6-3 to TRBJ2-1; 7 bases fit TRBD2. Germline loops: CDR1 MNHEY, CDR2 SVGEGT. After removal of 4 bases from V and 3 bases from J, the junction contained 3 bases not matched to a gene. CDR3 length equals 14 residues. CDR3 nucleotide sequence: TGTGCCAGCAGTTCCCTAGCGGACTACAATGAGCAGTTCTTC. Encoded protein: CASSSLADYNEQFF.

In this sample, this clonotype turned up a few times. The chain employs TRBV27 and TRBJ2-5; TRBD1 aligns across 10 bases. Per the germline V gene, CDR1 is MNHEY and CDR2 is SMNVEV (reference sequence). This CDR3 comprises 14 residues. V shed 8 bases and J 5 bases; nucleotides not matched to a gene: 8. The CDR3 reads CASGARQGAETQYF. The CDR3 DNA is TGTGCCAGCGGTGCCCGACAGGGGGCGGAGACCCAGTACTTC.

V is TRBV11-2 and J is TRBJ2-7, with D perhaps given as TRBD1 or TRBD2 (6 bases each). The CDR3 has 15 amino acids. Trimming took off 2 bases at V and 12 bases at J, with 23 bases between the two ends. CDR1 and CDR2 (germline): SGHAT, FQNNGV. Here the CDR3 reads CASSLIRGQGTFPYF. CDR3 nucleotide sequence: TGTGCCAGCAGCTTAATACGGGGGCAGGGAACTTTCCCGTACTTC. The variable domain in full, with the rest retrieved from reference TRBV11-2 and TRBJ2-7, is EAGVAQSPRYKIIEKRQSVAFWCNPISGHATLYWYQQILGQGPKLLIQFQNNGVVDDSQLPKDRFSAERLKGVDSTLKIQPAKLEDSAVYLCASSLIRGQGTFPYFGPGTRLTVT.

In this sample, this clonotype is medium-sized. The chain combines TRBV6-5 with TRBJ1-2; no definite D call. This CDR3 comprises 13 residues. Germline V CDR1 and CDR2: MNHEY, SVGAGI. V lost 2 bases and J 1 base, leaving 5 bases between the germline ends. The chain's CDR3 is CASSYASNYGYTF. CDR3 in DNA: TGTGCCAGCAGTTACGCCAGTAACTATGGCTACACCTTC.

The chain recombines TRBV6-1 with TRBJ2-1; D unclear. V was pared by 8 bases and J by 5 bases, with 4 bases between. Germline CDR1 reads MNHNS; CDR2 reads SASEGT. The CDR3 covers 10 residues. The CDR3 DNA sequence: TGTGCCAGCGGACACAATGAGCAGTTCTTC. It encodes CASGHNEQFF.

This chain uses TRBV6-1 with TRBJ1-3, with D hard to call. Germline CDR1 is MNHNS and CDR2 is SASEGT. V lost 2 bases and J 4 bases, leaving 3 bases between the germline ends. The CDR3 runs to 12 residues. This CDR3 reads CASSELGNTIYF. The CDR3 bases are TGTGCCAGCAGTGAACTCGGAAACACCATATATTTT.

This clonotype was observed a few times. The V call is TRBV7-2, the J call TRBJ2-3, with a tentative D call TRBD1 (5 bases). The CDR3 has 14 amino acids. The V end lost 1 base, the J end lost 9 bases, and 14 bases lay between the germline ends. Germline CDR1 SGHTA, CDR2 FQGNSA. Here the CDR3 DNA reads TGTGCCAGCAGCTTAGTAGAAGGGGCCTACACGCAGTATTTT. Encoded protein: CASSLVEGAYTQYF.

V is TRBV29-1 and J is TRBJ2-3; no clear D. Germline assignment: CDR1 SQVTM and CDR2 ANQGSEA. The V end was cut by 4 bases, the J end by 2 bases, with 10 bases between. The CDR3 has 13 residues. CDR3 protein: CSVGRLITDTQYF. The CDR3 DNA sequence: TGCAGCGTTGGCCGCCTTATCACAGATACGCAGTATTTT.

V gene TRBV7-6 combines with J gene TRBJ2-2; 7 bases are a match to TRBD1. After removal of 8 bases from V and 2 bases from J, the junction contained 5 bases not matched to a gene. The length of the CDR3 is 14 residues. Germline CDR1 is SGHVS and CDR2 is FNYEAQ. The CDR3 spells CASGDRVNTGELFF. The DNA for the CDR3 is TGTGCCAGCGGCGACAGGGTTAACACCGGGGAGCTGTTTTTT.